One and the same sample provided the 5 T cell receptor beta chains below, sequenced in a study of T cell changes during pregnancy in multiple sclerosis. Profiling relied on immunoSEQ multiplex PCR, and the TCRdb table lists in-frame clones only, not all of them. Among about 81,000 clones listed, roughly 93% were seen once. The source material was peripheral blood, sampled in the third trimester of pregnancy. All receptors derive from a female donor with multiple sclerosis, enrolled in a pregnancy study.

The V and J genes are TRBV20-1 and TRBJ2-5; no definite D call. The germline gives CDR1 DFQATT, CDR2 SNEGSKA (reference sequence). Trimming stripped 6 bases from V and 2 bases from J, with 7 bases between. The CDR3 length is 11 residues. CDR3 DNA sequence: TGCAGTGCCCAGTATCAAGAGACCCAGTACTTC. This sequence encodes CSAQYQETQYF.

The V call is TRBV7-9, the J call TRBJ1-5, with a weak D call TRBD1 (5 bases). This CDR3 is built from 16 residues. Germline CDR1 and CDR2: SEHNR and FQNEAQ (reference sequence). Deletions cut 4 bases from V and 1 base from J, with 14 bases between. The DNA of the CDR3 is TGTGCCAGCAGCTCCCAGACAGACCCAAGCAATCAGCCCCAGCATTTT. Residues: CASSSQTDPSNQPQHF. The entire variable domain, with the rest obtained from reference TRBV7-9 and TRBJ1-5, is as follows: DTGVSQNPRHKITKRGQNVTFRCDPISEHNRLYWYRQTLGQGPEFLTYFQNEAQLEKSRLLSDRFSAERPKGSFSTLEIQRTEQGDSAMYLCASSSQTDPSNQPQHFGDGTRLSIL.

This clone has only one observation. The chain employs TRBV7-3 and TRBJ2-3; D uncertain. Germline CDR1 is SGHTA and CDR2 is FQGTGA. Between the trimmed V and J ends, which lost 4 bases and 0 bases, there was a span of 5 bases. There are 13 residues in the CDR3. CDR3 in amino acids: CASSSTSTDTQYF. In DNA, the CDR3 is TGTGCCAGCAGCTCGACTAGCACAGATACGCAGTATTTT.

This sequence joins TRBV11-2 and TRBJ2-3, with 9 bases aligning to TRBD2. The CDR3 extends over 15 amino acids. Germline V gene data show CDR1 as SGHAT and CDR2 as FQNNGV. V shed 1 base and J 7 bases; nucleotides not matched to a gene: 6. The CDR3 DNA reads TGTGCCAGCAGCTTAGCGCGGGGGGGCTTGAATACGCAGTATTTT. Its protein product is CASSLARGGLNTQYF.

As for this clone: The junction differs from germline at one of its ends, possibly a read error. As DNA, the CDR3 is TGTGCTAGCAGCTTAGATCGCGGCCTGGAGACCCAGTACTTC. This sequence encodes CASSLDRGLETQYF. The chain carries TRBV7-7 and TRBJ2-5; D is uncertain. Germline V gene data show CDR1 as SSHAT and CDR2 as FNYEAQ (reference sequence). CDR3 length: 14 amino acids.